This paragraph covers one T cell receptor beta chain sequence. No cognate antigen has been identified for it. No per-base quality is available; no much larger clone lies one base away. The sample originates from a study of blood T cell repertoires in COVID-19 (dated by TCRdb to between 2020 and 2021). In the study overall: Samples covering the acute and convalescent phases of COVID-19 were provided by collaborators in the United States, Italy and Spain. The material from the prospective study consisted of cDNA or gDNA derived from T cells, B-cell-depleted T cells, or PBMCs. Subjects who had been exposed to COVID-19, were actively infected with it, or had recovered from it provided the deeply sampled blood TCRbeta repertoires that made up the dataset. The repertoires were released in a freely available public database intended as a resource for research on the immune response to SARS-CoV-2. Samples came from the ongoing ImmuneRACE study (first 160 participants) plus 1,254 subjects from 6 global collaborators. Nearly every sample came with metadata listing a de-identified subject ID, COVID-19 status, age in years and sex. Where available, HLA class I and class II types were obtained from metadata supplied by the sample provider rather than from assay-based typing.

Overall study outcomes, separate from this receptor: The amount of clinical and demographic metadata varied by source and participant and was provided uncurated.

The germline ends are 12 bases apart after V is trimmed by 3 bases and J by 6 bases. Based on the germline V gene (reference sequence), the CDR1 and CDR2 sequences are LNHDA and SQIVND. The CDR3 sequence holds 14 residues, the cysteine and phenylalanine included. Only CDR3 DNA remains: 42 bases, in frame from the first base. TCRbeta CDR3 regions were amplified from genomic DNA using the immunoSEQ Assay, a bias-controlled multiplex PCR. The authors' analysis ran thus. The number of nucleated cells in each sample was estimated from the amplification of reference gene primers within the assay. Sequence reads were collapsed and filtered to measure the absolute abundance of every unique TCRbeta CDR3 rearrangement. For each sample, productive Simpson clonality was calculated by taking the square root of Simpson's diversity index across productive rearrangements. Held by TCRdb, this immuneACCESS table contains in-frame sequences only and omits some clones. Under half of the omission traces to an unresolved V gene where checked; the cause of the rest is unknown. V and J calls plus clone size are reproduced from that table; the DNA served to infer D and trimming. Within this sample are about 190,000 clones, with approximately 79% of them counted one time only. The top ten clonotypes cover under 15% of the sample.

Collaborating institutions collected whole blood in K2EDTA tubes following their own protocols. Collaborator samples were shipped for TCRbeta analysis as frozen whole blood, isolated PBMCs, or DNA extracted from either sample type. This TCR came from a woman aged 45-60 years with acute or convalescent COVID-19. This receptor chain uses TRBV19 and TRBJ2-1; tentative D gene TRBD1, with 6 bases matching. The sequencing sample was made of peripheral blood. The CDR3 protein is CASSINRAGNEQFF. The base sequence is TGTGCCAGTAGTATTAACAGGGCAGGCAATGAGCAGTTCTTC.